This T cell receptor (beta chain) was retrieved from a study of blood T cell repertoires in COVID-19. The table lists this clone with a count of one. The germline CDR1 and CDR2 sequences are SGHTA and FQGNSA. The CDR3 is 15 amino acids. The V segment lost 1 base and the J segment 6 bases; nucleotides outside the gene matches: 6. Libraries were prepared by immunoSEQ multiplex PCR; TCRdb keeps only in-frame clonotypes and omits some of them. The sample yields about 200,000 clones, roughly 85% seen once. The chain combines TRBV7-2 with TRBJ2-7; 10 nucleotides agree with TRBD2. The sample comprised peripheral blood. The sequence derives from a woman aged 80 or over with acute or convalescent COVID-19. This CDR3 reads CASSLGLAGDAEQYF. The CDR3 bases are TGTGCCAGCAGCTTAGGGCTAGCGGGAGATGCCGAGCAGTACTTC.